This TCR beta chain was profiled in a study of cytomegalovirus exposure and HLA in healthy donors. Healthy bone marrow donors made up the donors. The PCR had 60 Vbeta and 13 Jbeta primers. Method: immunoSEQ multiplex PCR; TCRdb's copy keeps in-frame clones and lacks some. The repertoire has approximately 100,000 clones, over 8% of them found once; the top ten carry 4.5% to 6.5%. Broader study findings: Most observed TCR sequences were rare, whereas some public TCRs were detected in many donors. TCR beta chains numbering roughly 150 were designated cytomegalovirus-associated. In a later analysis, a genetic analysis reported fewer productive-TCR N-insertions in an Asian-associated ancestry cluster than the cohort average.

Per germline, CDR1 SGHRS and CDR2 YFSETQ. The CDR3 is made up of 16 amino acids. V lost 3 bases, J lost 0 bases, and 5 bases stayed unmatched. Regarding this clone: The target antigen is unknown.

The source is a man aged 45-60 years in good health and CMV-seropositive. Sequenced sample: PBMCs. J is TRBJ2-1 and V is TRBV5-1; 8 nucleotides align to TRBD2. This chain's CDR3 is CASSSTSAHSYNEQFF. CDR3 in DNA: TGCGCCAGCAGCTCGACTAGCGCCCACTCCTACAATGAGCAGTTCTTC.